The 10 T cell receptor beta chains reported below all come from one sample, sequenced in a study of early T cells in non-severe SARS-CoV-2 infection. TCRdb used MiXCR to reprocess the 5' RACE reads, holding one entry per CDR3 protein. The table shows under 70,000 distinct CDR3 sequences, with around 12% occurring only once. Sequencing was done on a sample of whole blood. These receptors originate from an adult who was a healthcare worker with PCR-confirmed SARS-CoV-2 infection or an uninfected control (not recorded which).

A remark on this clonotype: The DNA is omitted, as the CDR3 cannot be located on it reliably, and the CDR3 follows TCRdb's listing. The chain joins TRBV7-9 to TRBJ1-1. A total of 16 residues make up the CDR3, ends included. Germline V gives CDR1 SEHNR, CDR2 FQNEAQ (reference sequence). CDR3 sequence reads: CASSSTLGNMNTEAFF.

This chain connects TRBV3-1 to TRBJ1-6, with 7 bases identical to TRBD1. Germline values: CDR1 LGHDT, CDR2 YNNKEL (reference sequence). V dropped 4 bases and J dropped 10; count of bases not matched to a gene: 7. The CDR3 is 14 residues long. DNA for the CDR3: TGTGCCAGCAGCCCTGGGACAGTATTCTCACCCCTCCACTTT. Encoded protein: CASSPGTVFSPLHF.

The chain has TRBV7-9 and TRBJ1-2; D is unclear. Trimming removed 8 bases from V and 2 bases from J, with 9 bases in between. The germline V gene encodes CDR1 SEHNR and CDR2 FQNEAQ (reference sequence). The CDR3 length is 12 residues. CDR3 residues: CASRGQNYGYTF. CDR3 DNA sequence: TGTGCCAGCCGCGGGCAGAACTATGGCTACACCTTC.

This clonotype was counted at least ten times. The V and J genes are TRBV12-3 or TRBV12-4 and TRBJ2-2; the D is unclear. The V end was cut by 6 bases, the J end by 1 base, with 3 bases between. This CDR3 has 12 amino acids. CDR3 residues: CASRLNTGELFF. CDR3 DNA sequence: TGTGCCAGCAGGCTGAACACCGGGGAGCTGTTTTTT.

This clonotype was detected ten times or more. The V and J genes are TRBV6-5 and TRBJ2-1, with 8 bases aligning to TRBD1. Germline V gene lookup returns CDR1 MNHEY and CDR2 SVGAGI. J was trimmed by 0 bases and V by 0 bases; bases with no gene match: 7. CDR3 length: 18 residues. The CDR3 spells CASSYSGATGGSYNEQFF. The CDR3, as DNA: TGTGCCAGCAGTTACTCGGGAGCCACAGGGGGCTCCTACAATGAGCAGTTCTTC.

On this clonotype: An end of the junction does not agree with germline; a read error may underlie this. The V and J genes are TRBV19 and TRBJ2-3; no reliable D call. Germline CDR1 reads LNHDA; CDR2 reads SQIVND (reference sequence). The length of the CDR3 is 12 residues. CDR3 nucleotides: TGTGTCAGTAGTACCAGGACAGATACGCAGTATTTT. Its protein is CVSSTRTDTQYF.

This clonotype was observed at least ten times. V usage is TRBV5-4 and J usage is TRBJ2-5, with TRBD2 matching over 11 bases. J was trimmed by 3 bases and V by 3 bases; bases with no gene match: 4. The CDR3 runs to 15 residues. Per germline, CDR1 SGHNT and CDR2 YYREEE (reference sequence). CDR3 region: CASSSGLAAEETQYF. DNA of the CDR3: TGTGCCAGCAGCTCGGGACTAGCGGCTGAAGAGACCCAGTACTTC. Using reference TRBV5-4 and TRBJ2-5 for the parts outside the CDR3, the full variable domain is ETGVTQSPTHLIKTRGQQVTLRCSSQSGHNTVSWYQQALGQGPQFIFQYYREEENGRGNFPPRFSGLQFPNYSSELNVNALELDDSALYLCASSSGLAAEETQYFGPGTRLLVL.

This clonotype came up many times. In nucleotides, the CDR3 is TGTGCCAGCAGCTCCTTTACCAGACAGGGGAGCGAGCAGTACTTC. It translates to CASSSFTRQGSEQYF. V usage is TRBV5-6 and J usage is TRBJ2-7; 8 nucleotides align to TRBD1. Germline trimming cut 3 bases from V and 6 bases from J; bases unmatched to any gene: 11. CDR3 length: 15 residues. Germline V gives CDR1 SGHDT, CDR2 YYEEEE.

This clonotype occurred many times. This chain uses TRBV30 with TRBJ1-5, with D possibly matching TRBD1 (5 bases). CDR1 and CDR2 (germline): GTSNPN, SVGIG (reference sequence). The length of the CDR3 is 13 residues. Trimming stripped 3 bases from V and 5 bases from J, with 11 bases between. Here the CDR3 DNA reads TGTGCCTGGAGCCGCGGGGCTGATCAGCCCCAGCATTTT. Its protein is CAWSRGADQPQHF.

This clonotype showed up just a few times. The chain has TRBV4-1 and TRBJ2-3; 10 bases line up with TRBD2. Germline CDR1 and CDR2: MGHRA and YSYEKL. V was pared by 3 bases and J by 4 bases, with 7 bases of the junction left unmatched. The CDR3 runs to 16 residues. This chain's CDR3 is CASSHHLAGESDTQYF. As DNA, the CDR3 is TGCGCCAGCAGCCATCATCTAGCGGGAGAATCAGATACGCAGTATTTT.